These 29 T cell receptor beta chains were sequenced from one sample in a study of blood T cell repertoires in COVID-19. Here immunoSEQ multiplex PCR was the method, and the copy in TCRdb shows in-frame clones only, minus some. The sample has more than 110,000 clones; around 73% are singletons. Material for sequencing was peripheral blood. Receptors were obtained from a woman in her forties or fifties with active or convalescent COVID-19.

The J gene is TRBJ2-5, the V gene TRBV2, with 9 bases matching TRBD1. The CDR3 runs 12 residues. J was trimmed by 5 bases and V by 9 bases; bases with no gene match: 4. Germline CDR1 is SNHLY and CDR2 is FYNNEI. CDR3 in DNA: TGTGCCAGGGGTGGACAGGGGGAGACCCAGTACTTC. It is translated as CARGGQGETQYF.

This chain joins TRBV10-3 and TRBJ1-2, with 9 bases fitting TRBD1. Germline V gene lookup returns CDR1 ENHRY and CDR2 SYGVKD. After removal of 10 bases from V and 1 base from J, the junction contained 4 bases not matched to a gene. This CDR3 contains 13 residues. CDR3 coding DNA: TGTGCCACAGGACAGGGGATTAACTATGGCTACACCTTC. Translating it yields CATGQGINYGYTF.

This rearrangement joins TRBV12-3 or TRBV12-4 to TRBJ1-2; D call uncertain. The CDR3 spans 13 residues. Trimming shortened V by 6 bases and J by 6 bases, and 14 bases separated the two germline ends. As DNA, the CDR3 is TGTGCCAGCAGACTGCAGGCTTTGGATGGCTACACCTTC. This translates into CASRLQALDGYTF.

CDR3 sequence (DNA): TGTGCCAGTAGTCCGGGCGGCCGAGGGTACAATGAGCAGTTCTTC. Its protein is CASSPGGRGYNEQFF. This chain uses TRBV2 with TRBJ2-1; tentatively, D is TRBD2 (5 bases). Germline loops: CDR1 SNHLY, CDR2 FYNNEI. This CDR3 comprises 15 residues. V lost 9 bases to trimming and J lost 4 bases, with 19 bases between them.

This chain's CDR3 is CASSGDRDYNRRGTQYF. For the CDR3, the DNA is TGTGCCAGTAGTGGGGACAGGGATTACAATAGAAGAGGTACGCAGTATTTT. The V and J genes are TRBV19 and TRBJ2-3; 9 bases fit TRBD1. The CDR3 covers 17 residues. The trim removed 5 bases at V and 8 bases at J, leaving 17 bases unmatched. Germline V gene lookup returns CDR1 LNHDA and CDR2 SQIVND (reference sequence).

The chain couples TRBV7-3 to TRBJ2-2; 8 bases fit TRBD1. The CDR3 is 16 residues long. The ends lost 3 bases at V and 1 base at J; junction bases unmatched: 4. Germline values: CDR1 SGHTA, CDR2 FQGTGA. The CDR3 is CASSFSGGGNTGELFF. The CDR3 DNA reads TGTGCCAGCAGCTTCTCAGGGGGCGGGAACACCGGGGAGCTGTTTTTT.

The chain joins TRBV18 to TRBJ2-7, with D possibly being TRBD2 (6 bases). The CDR3 spans 15 residues. Deletions cut 4 bases from V and 4 bases from J, with 17 bases between. In germline, CDR1 is KGHSH, CDR2 LQKENI. CDR3: CASSRGDSRSYEQYF. For the CDR3, the DNA is TGTGCCAGCTCACGCGGGGACTCCCGCTCGTACGAGCAGTACTTC.

This clone was detected once. The chain combines TRBV7-2 with TRBJ2-3, with a weak D call TRBD1 (6 bases). Between the trimmed V and J ends, which lost 1 base and 0 bases, there was a span of 17 bases. Looked up from germline, CDR1 is SGHTA and CDR2 is FQGNSA. The CDR3 is made up of 18 amino acids. The DNA of the CDR3 is TGTGCCAGCAGCTTAGGAAAAGACAGGTTCACTAGCACAGATACGCAGTATTTT. Its translation: CASSLGKDRFTSTDTQYF.

This chain joins TRBV7-9 and TRBJ2-1, with D possibly being TRBD1 (5 bases). Trimming cost V 3 bases and J 12 bases, with 18 bases left between them. The CDR3 consists of 14 residues. Germline CDR1 SEHNR, CDR2 FQNEAQ (reference sequence). The CDR3 is CASSLSPSYGAQFF. DNA for the CDR3: TGTGCCAGCAGCTTGTCCCCTTCGTATGGGGCGCAGTTCTTC.

The rearrangement links TRBV28 to TRBJ2-1; maybe TRBD1 (6 bases). This CDR3 spans 14 amino acids. Deletions cut 4 bases from V and 6 bases from J, with 13 bases between. Germline V gene data show CDR1 as MDHEN and CDR2 as SYDVKM. The CDR3, as DNA: TGTGCCAGCAGTTGGATAGGCAGGGGCAATGAGCAGTTCTTC. Protein sequence: CASSWIGRGNEQFF.

The V gene is TRBV28, the J gene TRBJ1-2; TRBD1 might be the D (5 bases). Trimming removed 3 bases at V and 0 bases at J, with 8 bases between. The germline V gene has CDR1 MDHEN and CDR2 SYDVKM. The CDR3 has 14 residues. The CDR3 DNA reads as TGTGCCAGCAGTTTGGGGCAAGCTAACTATGGCTACACCTTC. Its protein is CASSLGQANYGYTF.

The chain combines TRBV4-3 with TRBJ1-2; tentatively, D is TRBD1 (6 bases). V was clipped by 0 bases and J by 9 bases, with 8 bases between them. In germline, CDR1 is LGHNA, CDR2 YSLEER. There are 12 residues in the CDR3. In DNA, the CDR3 is TGCGCCAGCAGCCAAGATGGGACAAGCTACACCTTC. Translating gives CASSQDGTSYTF.

This clone has just one count. The V gene is TRBV19, the J gene TRBJ1-1, with TRBD1 matching 7 bases. V lost 0 bases to trimming and J lost 2 bases; unmatched junction nucleotides: 9. The CDR3 sequence is 17 residues long. Germline-derived CDR1 and CDR2 are LNHDA and SQIVND (reference sequence). This CDR3 is CASSIEYRGSKNTEAFF. CDR3 nucleotide sequence: TGTGCCAGTAGTATAGAGTACAGGGGTTCGAAAAACACTGAAGCTTTCTTT. Complete variable domain (other parts from reference TRBV19 and TRBJ1-1): DGGITQSPKYLFRKEGQNVTLSCEQNLNHDAMYWYRQDPGQGLRLIYYSQIVNDFQKGDIAEGYSVSREKKESFPLTVTSAQKNPTAFYLCASSIEYRGSKNTEAFFGQGTRLTVV.

The rearrangement links TRBV24-1 to TRBJ2-4; the D is unclear. This CDR3 contains 13 residues. Per germline, CDR1 KGHDR and CDR2 SFDVKD. V lost 4 bases and J lost 2, with 5 bases in between. The CDR3 region is CATSDDSKNIQYF. The DNA for the CDR3 is TGTGCCACCAGTGACGACTCCAAAAACATTCAGTACTTC.

The chain joins TRBV27 to TRBJ2-7; 8 nucleotides match TRBD1. Trimming at V came to 5 bases and at J to 3 bases, leaving 9 bases not matched to a gene. Germline CDR1 reads MNHEY; CDR2 reads SMNVEV (reference sequence). The CDR3 contains 15 residues. The CDR3 here is CASSAGTGHYYEQYF. In DNA, the CDR3 is TGTGCCAGCAGTGCCGGGACAGGACATTACTACGAGCAGTACTTC.

The chain recombines TRBV7-9 with TRBJ2-6; no definite D call. V lost 5 bases and J 2 bases, leaving 13 bases between the germline ends. There are 16 residues in the CDR3. Germline V gene sequence: CDR1 SEHNR, CDR2 FQNEAQ (reference sequence). The CDR3 sequence is CASSPTVVAGANVLTF. CDR3 DNA: TGTGCCAGCAGCCCTACAGTTGTCGCTGGGGCCAACGTCCTGACTTTC.

This clone was found once. Different DNA sequences within this sample yield the same CDR3. The chain has TRBV19 and TRBJ2-5, with 11 bases identical to TRBD2. The J segment lost 1 base and the V segment lost 3 bases, leaving 1 base of the junction unmatched. The length of the CDR3 is 15 residues. Germline values: CDR1 LNHDA, CDR2 SQIVND (reference sequence). The CDR3 DNA follows: TGTGCCAGTAGTATTCTAGCGGGGGGCCAAGAGACCCAGTACTTC. Its protein is CASSILAGGQETQYF.

The rearrangement joins TRBV6-5 to TRBJ1-3; 7 bases fit TRBD1. This CDR3 is 14 amino acids long. J lost 1 base, V lost 6 bases, and 3 bases had no gene match. Germline loops: CDR1 MNHEY, CDR2 SVGAGI. CDR3 bases: TGTGCCAGCAGCTTGACAGGGTCTGGAAACACCATATATTTT. Its translation: CASSLTGSGNTIYF.

The sample holds a few counts of this clone. V and J are TRBV11-3 and TRBJ2-3, with TRBD2 matching 14 bases. The CDR3 totals 19 residues. Germline CDR1 reads SGHNT; CDR2 reads YENEEA. V lost 1 base, J lost 4 bases, and 10 bases stayed unmatched. CDR3 nucleotide sequence: TGTGCCAGCAGCTTAGGTTGGTCCGGGACTAGCGGGAGTGCAGATACGCAGTATTTT. It translates to CASSLGWSGTSGSADTQYF.

This sequence joins TRBV30 and TRBJ1-1; D gene uncertain. V lost 0 bases and J lost 5, with 7 bases in between. The CDR3 consists of 12 residues. CDR1 and CDR2 (germline): GTSNPN, SVGIG (reference sequence). In DNA, the CDR3 is TGTGCCTGGAGTGTAATAGTGACTGAAGCTTTCTTT. Translating gives CAWSVIVTEAFF.

The V and J genes are TRBV6-2 or TRBV6-3 and TRBJ2-1; TRBD2 aligns across 8 bases. The germline CDR1 and CDR2 sequences are MNHEY and SVGEGT. The V and J ends lost 0 bases and 4 bases, in that order; junction bases with no gene match: 2. The CDR3 is made up of 15 amino acids. CDR3 amino acids: CASSYSRGGYNEQFF. CDR3 DNA: TGTGCCAGCAGTTACTCTCGGGGGGGGTACAATGAGCAGTTCTTC.

The chain joins TRBV28 to TRBJ2-5, with TRBD2 as a possible D gene (5 bases). Per germline, CDR1 MDHEN and CDR2 SYDVKM. The CDR3 contains 16 residues. The V end lost 7 bases, the J end lost 4 bases, and 22 bases lay between the germline ends. CDR3 in DNA: TGTGCCAGCAAAAGGGAAGGCGGGTGGGTAGGAGAGACCCAGTACTTC. Protein: CASKREGGWVGETQYF.

This chain connects TRBV6-4 to TRBJ1-3, with 7 bases matching TRBD1. The CDR3 is made up of 16 amino acids. Unmatched junction bases numbered 9, after V lost 7 bases and J lost 0 bases. Per germline, CDR1 MRHNA and CDR2 SNTAGT. The CDR3 DNA is TGTGCCAGCAATCGGCAGGGGGTAGGCTCTGGAAACACCATATATTTT. It is translated as CASNRQGVGSGNTIYF.

This chain connects TRBV5-1 to TRBJ1-1, with no clear D. The CDR3 consists of 13 residues. With 5 bases removed from V and 1 base from J, the gap between germline ends came to 9 bases. Germline CDR1 reads SGHRS; CDR2 reads YFSETQ. CDR3 DNA: TGCGCCAGCAGTGATCCGGGGAACACTGAAGCTTTCTTT. Its translation: CASSDPGNTEAFF.

This sequence joins TRBV5-1 and TRBJ2-2; D is unresolved. V was cut by 0 bases and J by 5 bases, with 8 bases left in between. The V gene's germline CDR1 is SGHRS and CDR2 YFSETQ. The CDR3 contains 14 residues. CDR3 region: CASSLAEATGELFF. Written as DNA, the CDR3 is TGCGCCAGCAGCTTGGCCGAGGCAACCGGGGAGCTGTTTTTT.

The rearrangement joins TRBV6-2 or TRBV6-3 to TRBJ1-3; D gene ambiguous. V was cut by 5 bases and J by 0 bases, with 11 bases left in between. This CDR3 contains 15 residues. CDR1 and CDR2 (germline): MNHEY, SVGEGT. DNA for the CDR3: TGTGCCAGCAGTCTCCCCGGGTCCTCTGGAAACACCATATATTTT. Its protein product is CASSLPGSSGNTIYF.

The V call is TRBV9, the J call TRBJ2-2; 8 bases line up with TRBD1. Germline CDR1 SGDLS, CDR2 YYNGEE. V trimming: 0 bases; J trimming: 5 bases; junction bases outside the gene matches: 15. The CDR3 contains 19 residues. The CDR3 DNA sequence: TGTGCCAGCAGCGTAGTGGCCCAGGGGGCCACAACTAAGACCGGGGAGCTGTTTTTT. Translation gives CASSVVAQGATTKTGELFF.

This clone has at least ten counts. This chain uses TRBV6-2 or TRBV6-3 with TRBJ1-6; D may be TRBD1 (5 bases). This CDR3 contains 13 residues. Germline values: CDR1 MNHEY, CDR2 SVGEGT. V dropped 4 bases and J dropped 10 bases, with 11 bases sitting between them. CDR3 bases: TGTGCCAGCAGTTTCCGCGGGGACTCACCCCTCCACTTT. Protein product: CASSFRGDSPLHF.

Only one count was recorded for this clone. This chain joins TRBV5-1 and TRBJ1-2, with 9 bases aligning to TRBD1. J lost 4 bases, V lost 3 bases, and 4 bases had no gene match. The germline gives CDR1 SGHRS, CDR2 YFSETQ. The CDR3 length is 14 residues. As DNA, the CDR3 is TGCGCCAGCAGCTGGGGGACAGGGACCTATGGCTACACCTTC. Translating gives CASSWGTGTYGYTF.